This T cell receptor beta chain was captured in a study of OX40 agonist ivuxolimab in advanced cancers. Turning to the study itself: It was permissible to have had prior anti-PD-1, anti-PD-L1 or anti-CTLA-4 therapy, and around 40% had some.

Germline V lookup: CDR1 SGHRS, CDR2 YFSETQ. CDR3 size: 14 residues. V lost 4 bases to trimming and J lost 4 bases, with 14 bases between them. Data came from immunoSEQ multiplex PCR; TCRdb stores just in-frame clones and leaves some out. In the table there are around 60,000 clones, 85% to 95% of which are singletons. V and J are TRBV5-1 and TRBJ2-5; D is perhaps TRBD1 (5 bases). This specimen was CD4+ or CD8+ T cells sorted from blood, taken in a trial of the OX40 agonist ivuxolimab. This sequence originates from an adult with an advanced solid tumor such as melanoma, head and neck, liver or kidney cancer. In DNA, the CDR3 is TGCGCCAGCAGCCACCGGGCTCAGGGAGAGACCCAGTACTTC. Amino acid sequence: CASSHRAQGETQYF.